These 6 T cell receptor beta chains originate from one sample sequenced in a study of blood T cell repertoires in COVID-19. Sequencing used immunoSEQ multiplex PCR; TCRdb keeps in-frame clones, though not all of them. This sample has around 100,000 clones, with around 87% found just once. The material sequenced was peripheral blood. These receptors were collected from a human donor with acute or convalescent COVID-19. The donor label of this sample is uncertain.

Only one count was recorded for this clone. V and J are TRBV9 and TRBJ2-2, with 9 nucleotides matching TRBD2. The CDR3 runs to 17 residues. Germline V lookup: CDR1 SGDLS, CDR2 YYNGEE. After removal of 3 bases from V and 1 base from J, the junction contained 7 bases not matched to a gene. The CDR3 reads CASSASGTSQNTGELFF. DNA of the CDR3: TGTGCCAGCAGCGCCTCCGGGACTAGCCAGAACACCGGGGAGCTGTTTTTT.

The chain links TRBV30 to TRBJ2-3, with 8 positions matching TRBD2. V lost 3 bases to trimming and J lost 6 bases; unmatched junction nucleotides: 5. Germline assignment: CDR1 GTSNPN and CDR2 SVGIG (reference sequence). This CDR3 has 13 residues. The CDR3 loop reads CAWSGGASDTQYF. CDR3 DNA: TGTGCCTGGAGCGGGGGGGCGTCGGATACGCAGTATTTT.

The chain employs TRBV4-1 and TRBJ2-2; D is perhaps TRBD1 (6 bases). V lost 1 base to trimming and J lost 5 bases, with 11 bases between them. Per germline, CDR1 MGHRA and CDR2 YSYEKL. CDR3 length: 15 residues. The CDR3 here is CASSQVRGKTGELFF. The CDR3 DNA follows: TGCGCCAGCAGCCAAGTCAGGGGTAAAACCGGGGAGCTGTTTTTT.

Points on this clone: This sample includes further DNA sequences coding for the same CDR3. The V call is TRBV7-9, the J call TRBJ1-2; 8 bases line up with TRBD1. The CDR3 has 12 amino acids. With 5 bases clipped from V and 8 bases from J, the junction kept 4 bases outside the gene matches. The germline V gene has CDR1 SEHNR and CDR2 FQNEAQ (reference sequence). CDR3 in DNA: TGTGCCAGCAGCAAGGACAGGGACGGCTACACCTTC. This encodes CASSKDRDGYTF.

This chain connects TRBV19 to TRBJ2-1, with D possibly matching TRBD2 (5 bases). This CDR3 has 15 residues. Trimming shortened V by 6 bases and J by 5 bases, and 17 bases separated the two germline ends. Germline lookup yields CDR1 LNHDA and CDR2 SQIVND (reference sequence). CDR3 region: CASRYQGRANNEQFF. In DNA, the CDR3 is TGTGCCAGTAGATACCAAGGGAGAGCGAACAATGAGCAGTTCTTC.

This chain uses TRBV6-5 with TRBJ1-2; 7 nucleotides match TRBD1. The germline CDR1 and CDR2 sequences are MNHEY and SVGAGI. The length of the CDR3 is 15 residues. Germline trimming cut 0 bases from V and 5 bases from J; bases unmatched to any gene: 6. CDR3 sequence reads: CASSYSGTVGYGYTF. The CDR3 DNA follows: TGTGCCAGCAGTTACTCGGGGACAGTCGGTTATGGCTACACCTTC.